One and the same sample provided the 16 T cell receptor beta chains below, sequenced in a study of T cell responses to AZD1222 COVID-19 vaccine. Some clones are missing from TCRdb's copy, which holds only in-frame ones; the method was immunoSEQ multiplex PCR. Among tens of thousands of clones, roughly 90% were seen once, and the ten largest hold about 2.4%. The material was peripheral blood, obtained on day 0 of AZD1222 vaccination. The receptors stem from an adult in good health.

The chain joins TRBV28 to TRBJ1-5; TRBD1 is a possible D gene (6 bases). Trimming left V 2 bases short and J 5 bases short, with 16 bases between. The CDR3 has 16 residues. The germline CDR1 and CDR2 sequences are MDHEN and SYDVKM. The DNA of the CDR3 is TGTGCCAGCAGTTTAGCCGTCATACAGGGTTATCAGCCCCAGCATTTT. This encodes CASSLAVIQGYQPQHF.

The chain employs TRBV7-2 and TRBJ1-2; D is possibly TRBD1 (5 bases). Germline lookup yields CDR1 SGHTA and CDR2 FQGNSA. V was pared by 1 base and J by 8 bases, with 11 bases between. This CDR3 has 13 amino acids. The CDR3 region has the DNA TGTGCCAGCAGCTTAGTGGGGGTCGGCGGCTACACCTTC. Protein sequence: CASSLVGVGGYTF.

V is TRBV15 and J is TRBJ2-7; D uncertain. Germline V gene sequence: CDR1 LNHNV, CDR2 YYDKDF (reference sequence). The CDR3 totals 16 residues. V was pared by 1 base and J by 0 bases, with 13 bases between. The CDR3 spells CATSRALRQNSYEQYF. The CDR3 DNA is TGTGCCACCAGCAGAGCCCTCAGACAAAACTCCTACGAGCAGTACTTC.

The chain couples TRBV7-2 to TRBJ2-7; D remains unclear. Trimming cost V 1 base and J 3 bases, with 10 bases left between them. The CDR3 is made up of 14 amino acids. The germline gives CDR1 SGHTA, CDR2 FQGNSA. The CDR3 DNA reads as TGTGCCAGCAGCTTAGAGGCGGTGGGCTACGAGCAGTACTTC. Amino acid sequence: CASSLEAVGYEQYF.

The chain is built from TRBV27 and TRBJ2-3; the D gene could be TRBD1 or TRBD2 (5 bases each). V lost 0 bases and J lost 2, with 9 bases in between. The CDR3 is 15 residues long. In germline, CDR1 is MNHEY, CDR2 SMNVEV (reference sequence). The CDR3 DNA reads as TGTGCCAGCAGTTTATCAGGGGACCCCACAGATACGCAGTATTTT. It encodes CASSLSGDPTDTQYF.

The V call is TRBV15, the J call TRBJ2-1; D is unclear. This CDR3 comprises 16 residues. V lost 0 bases to trimming and J lost 0 bases, with 9 bases between them. The germline V gene encodes CDR1 LNHNV and CDR2 YYDKDF (reference sequence). CDR3 protein: CATSREAVSSYNEQFF. The CDR3 DNA sequence: TGTGCCACCAGCAGAGAGGCAGTTAGCTCCTACAATGAGCAGTTCTTC.

The rearrangement links TRBV7-8 to TRBJ1-5, with D uncertain. Trimming took off 5 bases at V and 1 base at J, with 9 bases between the two ends. Per germline, CDR1 SGHVS and CDR2 FQNEAQ. The CDR3 is 14 residues long. CDR3 region: CASSAQTSNQPQHF. CDR3 sequence (DNA): TGTGCCAGCAGCGCTCAAACAAGCAATCAGCCCCAGCATTTT.

V usage is TRBV6-6 and J usage is TRBJ1-2; D perhaps matches TRBD1 (5 bases). Germline V lookup: CDR1 MNHNY, CDR2 SVGAGI (reference sequence). This CDR3 spans 15 amino acids. Trimming took off 2 bases at V and 3 bases at J, with 13 bases between the two ends. CDR3 in amino acids: CASSYPLAGDYGYTF. DNA for the CDR3: TGTGCCAGCAGTTACCCCCTCGCGGGGGACTATGGCTACACCTTC.

This clone was counted a single time. J is TRBJ2-1 and V is TRBV6-4; TRBD2 matches at 8 bases. The germline CDR1 and CDR2 sequences are MRHNA and SNTAGT. The CDR3 is made up of 15 amino acids. Trimming at V came to 6 bases and at J to 2 bases, leaving 6 bases not matched to a gene. The CDR3 spells CASRPGAGAYNEQFF. The CDR3 DNA reads TGTGCCAGCAGGCCTGGAGCGGGGGCCTACAATGAGCAGTTCTTC.

This rearrangement joins TRBV5-4 to TRBJ2-1; no clear D. Germline values: CDR1 SGHNT, CDR2 YYREEE (reference sequence). The CDR3 runs 12 residues. V was clipped by 3 bases and J by 8 bases, with 9 bases between them. This chain's CDR3 is CASSWSWDEQFF. Here the CDR3 DNA reads TGTGCCAGCAGCTGGTCCTGGGATGAGCAGTTCTTC.

V gene TRBV27 combines with J gene TRBJ1-5; the D gene is possibly TRBD1 (5 bases). CDR1 and CDR2 (germline): MNHEY, SMNVEV (reference sequence). The ends were cut back, 6 bases at V and 4 bases at J, with 16 bases in the middle. This CDR3 has 15 amino acids. CDR3 nucleotide sequence: TGTGCCAGCAGGATCGCCGGGGCGGGAAATCAGCCCCAGCATTTT. Protein sequence: CASRIAGAGNQPQHF.

This chain connects TRBV6-5 to TRBJ2-3; D may be TRBD2 (5 bases). The V end was cut by 7 bases, the J end by 4 bases, with 15 bases between. This CDR3 has 14 residues. Germline V CDR1 and CDR2: MNHEY, SVGAGI. Here the CDR3 reads CASKLVNRPDTQYF. The CDR3 DNA sequence: TGTGCCAGCAAACTAGTTAATCGACCAGATACGCAGTATTTT.

This sequence joins TRBV28 and TRBJ2-6, with D tentatively TRBD1 or TRBD2 (5 bases each). The CDR3 runs 21 residues. Trimming shortened V by 5 bases and J by 0 bases, and 26 bases separated the two germline ends. The germline gives CDR1 MDHEN, CDR2 SYDVKM. The CDR3 region is CASSPPSPIGTDYSGANVLTF. CDR3 sequence (DNA): TGTGCCAGCAGTCCTCCTTCCCCGATCGGGACCGATTACTCTGGGGCCAACGTCCTGACTTTC.

V is TRBV5-1 and J is TRBJ2-1, with D tentatively TRBD1 (5 bases). The germline V gene encodes CDR1 SGHRS and CDR2 YFSETQ. The CDR3 has 16 residues. Trimming left V 4 bases short and J 4 bases short, with 18 bases between. CDR3 in DNA: TGCGCCAGCAGCGTGGAAGCTTTCCAGGGATACAATGAGCAGTTCTTC. Translation gives CASSVEAFQGYNEQFF. Combining the CDR3 with reference TRBV5-1 and TRBJ2-1 gives the whole variable domain KAGVTQTPRYLIKTRGQQVTLSCSPISGHRSVSWYQQTPGQGLQFLFEYFSETQRNKGNFPGRFSGRQFSNSRSEMNVSTLELGDSALYLCASSVEAFQGYNEQFFGPGTRLTVL.

The V call is TRBV7-7, the J call TRBJ2-3, with TRBD1 identical over 9 bases. J was trimmed by 0 bases and V by 5 bases; bases with no gene match: 3. This CDR3 contains 15 residues. Germline V lookup: CDR1 SSHAT, CDR2 FNYEAQ (reference sequence). DNA for the CDR3: TGTGCCAGCAGCCAAGGACAGGGGAGCACAGATACGCAGTATTTT. The encoded protein is CASSQGQGSTDTQYF.

This chain connects TRBV7-3 to TRBJ1-1; D possibly corresponds to TRBD1 (6 bases). This CDR3 is built from 15 residues. The germline gives CDR1 SGHTA, CDR2 FQGTGA. V shed 1 base and J shed 7 bases, with 16 bases lying between them. The CDR3 spells CASSLNRDTSHEAFF. The CDR3 nucleotides read TGTGCCAGCAGCTTAAATAGGGACACCAGTCATGAAGCTTTCTTT.